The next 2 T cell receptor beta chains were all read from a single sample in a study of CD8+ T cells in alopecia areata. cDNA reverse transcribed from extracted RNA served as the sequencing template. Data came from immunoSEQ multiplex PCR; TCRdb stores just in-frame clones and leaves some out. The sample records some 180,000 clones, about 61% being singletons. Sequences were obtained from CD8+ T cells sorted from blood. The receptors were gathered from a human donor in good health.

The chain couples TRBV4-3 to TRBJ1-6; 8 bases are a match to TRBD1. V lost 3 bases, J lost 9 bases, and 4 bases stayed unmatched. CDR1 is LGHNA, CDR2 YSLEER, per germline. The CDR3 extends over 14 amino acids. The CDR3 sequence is CASSQTGEGSPLHF. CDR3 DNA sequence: TGCGCCAGCAGCCAGACAGGGGAGGGTTCACCCCTCCACTTT.

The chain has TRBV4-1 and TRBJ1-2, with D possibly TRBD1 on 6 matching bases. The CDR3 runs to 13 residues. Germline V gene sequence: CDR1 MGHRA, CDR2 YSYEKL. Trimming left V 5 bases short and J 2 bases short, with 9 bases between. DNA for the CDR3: TGCGCCAGCAGCTGGACAGTAAACTATGGCTACACCTTC. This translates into CASSWTVNYGYTF.